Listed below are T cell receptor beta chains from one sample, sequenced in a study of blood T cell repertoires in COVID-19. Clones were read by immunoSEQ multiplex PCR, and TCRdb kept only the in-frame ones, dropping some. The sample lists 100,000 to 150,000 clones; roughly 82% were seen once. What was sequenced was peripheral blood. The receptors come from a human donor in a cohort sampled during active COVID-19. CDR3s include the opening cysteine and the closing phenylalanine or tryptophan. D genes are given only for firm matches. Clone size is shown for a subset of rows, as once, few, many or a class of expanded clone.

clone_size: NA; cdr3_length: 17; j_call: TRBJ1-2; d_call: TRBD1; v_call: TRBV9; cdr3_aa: CASSAMGTGDGYRGYTF; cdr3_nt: TGTGCCAGCAGCGCGATGGGGACAGGGGACGGTTATAGGGGCTACACCTTC
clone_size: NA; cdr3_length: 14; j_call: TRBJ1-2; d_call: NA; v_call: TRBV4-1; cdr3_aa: CASSQDGAVWGYTF; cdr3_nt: TGCGCCAGCAGCCAAGATGGGGCCGTGTGGGGCTACACCTTC
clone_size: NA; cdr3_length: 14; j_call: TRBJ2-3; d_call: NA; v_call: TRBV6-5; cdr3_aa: CASRRGLSTDTQYF; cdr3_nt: TGTGCCAGCAGGAGGGGACTTAGCACAGATACGCAGTATTTT
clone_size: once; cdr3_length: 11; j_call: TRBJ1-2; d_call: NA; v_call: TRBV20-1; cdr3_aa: CSAFRNYGYTF; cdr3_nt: TGCAGTGCTTTTCGTAATTATGGCTACACCTTC
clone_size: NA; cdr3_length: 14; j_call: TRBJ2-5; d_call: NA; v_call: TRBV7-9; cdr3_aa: CASSSYRVGETQYF; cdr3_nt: TGTGCCAGCAGCTCATACAGGGTGGGGGAGACCCAGTACTTC
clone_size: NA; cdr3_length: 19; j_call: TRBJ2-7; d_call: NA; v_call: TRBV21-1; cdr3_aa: CASSKGGGAHVEGIYEQYF; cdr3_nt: TGTGCCAGCAGCAAAGGAGGGGGGGCACACGTTGAAGGGATATACGAGCAGTACTTC
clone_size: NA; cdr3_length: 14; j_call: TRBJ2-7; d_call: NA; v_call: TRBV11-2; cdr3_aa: CASSLDLGYYEQYF; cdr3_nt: TGTGCCAGCAGCTTAGATCTGGGCTACTACGAGCAGTACTTC
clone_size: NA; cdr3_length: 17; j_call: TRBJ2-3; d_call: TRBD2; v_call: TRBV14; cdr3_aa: CASSPGAISGRGDTQYF; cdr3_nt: TGTGCCAGCAGCCCAGGGGCCATTAGCGGGAGAGGGGATACGCAGTATTTT
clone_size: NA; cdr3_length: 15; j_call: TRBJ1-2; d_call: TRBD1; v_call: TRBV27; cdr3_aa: CASRPSGQGMKGYTF; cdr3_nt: TGTGCCAGCAGACCCTCGGGACAGGGAATGAAGGGCTACACCTTC
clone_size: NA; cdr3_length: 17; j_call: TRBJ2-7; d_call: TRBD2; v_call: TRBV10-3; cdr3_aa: CAISKRVGAGGPNEQYF; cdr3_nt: TGTGCCATCAGTAAGAGAGTAGGAGCGGGAGGGCCCAACGAGCAGTACTTC
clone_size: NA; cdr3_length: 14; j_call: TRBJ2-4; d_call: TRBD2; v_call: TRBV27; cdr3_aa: CASSAGGLLNIQYF; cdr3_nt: TGTGCCAGCTCCGCGGGGGGCCTCTTAAACATTCAGTACTTC
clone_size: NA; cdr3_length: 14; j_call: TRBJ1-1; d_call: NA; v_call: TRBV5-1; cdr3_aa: CASTRFQGNTEAFF; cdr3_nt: TGCGCCAGCACGAGGTTCCAGGGGAACACTGAAGCTTTCTTT
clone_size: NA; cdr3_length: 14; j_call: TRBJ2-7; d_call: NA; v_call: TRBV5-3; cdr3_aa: CARSLTLHFYEQYF; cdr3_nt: TGTGCCAGAAGCTTGACGTTACATTTCTACGAGCAGTACTTC
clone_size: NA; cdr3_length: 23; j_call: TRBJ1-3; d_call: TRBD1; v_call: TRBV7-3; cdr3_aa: CASSLRVPGQGSFSQTSGNTIYF; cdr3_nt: TGTGCCAGCAGCTTAAGAGTCCCGGGACAGGGCTCCTTCTCTCAAACCTCTGGAAACACCATATATTTT
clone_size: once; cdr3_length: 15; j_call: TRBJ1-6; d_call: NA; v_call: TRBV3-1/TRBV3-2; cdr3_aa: CASSPRSSYNSPLHF; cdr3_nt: TGTGCCAGCAGCCCTCGGAGCTCCTATAATTCACCCCTCCACTTT
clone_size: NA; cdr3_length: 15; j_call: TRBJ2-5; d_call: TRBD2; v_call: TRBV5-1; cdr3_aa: CASSLDNSGKETQYF; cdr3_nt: TGCGCCAGCAGCTTGGATAATAGCGGGAAAGAGACCCAGTACTTC
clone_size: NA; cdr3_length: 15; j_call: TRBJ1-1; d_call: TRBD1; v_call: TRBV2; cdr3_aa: CASSLQGKGSTEAFF; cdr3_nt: TGTGCCAGCAGCCTACAGGGGAAAGGCAGCACTGAAGCTTTCTTT
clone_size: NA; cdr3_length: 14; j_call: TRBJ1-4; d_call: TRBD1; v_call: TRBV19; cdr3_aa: CASRNQGANEKLFF; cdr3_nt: TGTGCCAGTAGGAACCAGGGGGCAAATGAAAAACTGTTTTTT
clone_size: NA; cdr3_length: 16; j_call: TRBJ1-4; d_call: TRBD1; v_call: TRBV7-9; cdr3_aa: CASSLAPGQTNEKLFF; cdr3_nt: TGTGCCAGCAGCTTAGCGCCGGGACAGACTAATGAAAAACTGTTTTTT
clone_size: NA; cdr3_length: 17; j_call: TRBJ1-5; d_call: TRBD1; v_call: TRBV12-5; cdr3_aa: CASGLVPLTGVEQPQHF; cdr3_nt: TGTGCTAGTGGTTTGGTACCACTGACAGGGGTCGAACAGCCCCAGCATTTT
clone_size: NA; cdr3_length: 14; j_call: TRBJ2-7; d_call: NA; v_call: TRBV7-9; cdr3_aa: CASSSARLDYEQYF; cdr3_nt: TGTGCCAGCAGCTCGGCCCGACTAGACTACGAGCAGTACTTC
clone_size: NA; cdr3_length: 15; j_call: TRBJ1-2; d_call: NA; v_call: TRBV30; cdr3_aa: CASFRQVTFDYGYTF; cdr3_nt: TGTGCCAGCTTCCGACAGGTGACATTTGACTATGGCTACACCTTC
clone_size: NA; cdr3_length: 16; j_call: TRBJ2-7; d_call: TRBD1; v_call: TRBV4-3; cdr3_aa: CASSHGLGQGPYEQYF; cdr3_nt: TGCGCCAGCAGCCACGGACTGGGACAGGGTCCCTACGAGCAGTACTTC
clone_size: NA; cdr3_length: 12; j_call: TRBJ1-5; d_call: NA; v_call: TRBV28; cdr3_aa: CASSLQGQPQHF; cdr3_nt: TGTGCCAGCAGTTTACAGGGGCAGCCCCAGCATTTT
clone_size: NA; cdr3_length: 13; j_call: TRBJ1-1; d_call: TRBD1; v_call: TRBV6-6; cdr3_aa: CASRDRANTEAFF; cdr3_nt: TGTGCCAGCAGAGACAGGGCGAACACTGAAGCTTTCTTT
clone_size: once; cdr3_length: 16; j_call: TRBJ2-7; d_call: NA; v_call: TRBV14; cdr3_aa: CASSQDLRLKRSEQYF; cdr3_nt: TGTGCCAGCAGCCAAGATTTGAGACTCAAGAGGAGCGAGCAGTACTTC
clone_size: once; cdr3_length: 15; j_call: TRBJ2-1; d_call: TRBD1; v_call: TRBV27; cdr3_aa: CASSLGQGAINEQFF; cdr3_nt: TGTGCCAGCAGTCTAGGACAGGGGGCGATAAATGAGCAGTTCTTC
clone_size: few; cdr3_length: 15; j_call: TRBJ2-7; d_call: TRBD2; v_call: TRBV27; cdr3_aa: CASSLPGTSVAEQYF; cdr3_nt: TGTGCCAGCAGTTTACCCGGGACTAGCGTAGCCGAGCAGTACTTC
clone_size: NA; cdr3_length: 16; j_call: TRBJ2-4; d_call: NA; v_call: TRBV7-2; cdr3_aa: CASSLFGGVAKNIQYF; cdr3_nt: TGTGCCAGCAGCTTGTTTGGCGGGGTAGCCAAAAACATTCAGTACTTC
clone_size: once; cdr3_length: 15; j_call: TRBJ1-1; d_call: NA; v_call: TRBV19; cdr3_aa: CASRKVSGSINGAFF; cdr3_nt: TGTGCCAGTAGGAAAGTTTCCGGGAGCATCAACGGGGCTTTCTTT
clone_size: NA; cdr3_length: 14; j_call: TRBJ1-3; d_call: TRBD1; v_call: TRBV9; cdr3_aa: CASSVGTGGNTIYF; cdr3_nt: TGTGCCAGCAGCGTAGGGACAGGTGGAAACACCATATATTTT
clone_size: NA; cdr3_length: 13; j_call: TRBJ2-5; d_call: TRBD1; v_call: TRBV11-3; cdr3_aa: CASSNRGEETQYF; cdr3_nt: TGTGCCAGTTCCAACAGGGGTGAGGAGACCCAGTACTTC
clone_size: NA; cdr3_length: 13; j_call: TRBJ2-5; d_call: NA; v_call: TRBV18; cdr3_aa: CASSWYQQETQYF; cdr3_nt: TGTGCCAGCTCATGGTACCAGCAAGAGACCCAGTACTTC
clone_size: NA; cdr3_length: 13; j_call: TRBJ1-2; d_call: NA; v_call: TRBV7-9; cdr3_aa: CASSLRGDYGYTF; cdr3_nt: TGTGCCAGCAGCCTCAGGGGAGACTATGGCTACACCTTC
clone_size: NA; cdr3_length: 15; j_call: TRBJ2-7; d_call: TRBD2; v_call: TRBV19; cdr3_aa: CASSITAGAPYEQYF; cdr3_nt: TGTGCCAGTAGTATAACGGCGGGAGCCCCTTACGAGCAGTACTTC
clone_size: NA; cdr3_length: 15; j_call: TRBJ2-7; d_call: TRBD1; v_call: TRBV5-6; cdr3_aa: CASSYGTALSYEQYF; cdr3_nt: TGTGCCAGCAGCTACGGGACAGCTCTTTCCTACGAGCAGTACTTC
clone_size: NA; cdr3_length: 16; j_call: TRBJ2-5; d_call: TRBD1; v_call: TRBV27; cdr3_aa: CASSSPHRGQGETQYF; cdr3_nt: TGTGCCAGCAGTTCCCCCCACAGGGGACAGGGGGAGACCCAGTACTTC
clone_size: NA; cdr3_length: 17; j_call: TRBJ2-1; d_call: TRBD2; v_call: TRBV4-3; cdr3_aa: CASSQDGALAGENEQFF; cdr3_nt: TGCGCCAGCAGCCAAGATGGGGCACTAGCGGGAGAGAATGAGCAGTTCTTC
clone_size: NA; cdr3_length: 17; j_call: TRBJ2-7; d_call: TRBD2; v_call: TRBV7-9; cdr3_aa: CASSLGSLAGAVPEQYF; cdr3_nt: TGTGCCAGCAGCTTAGGTTCGCTAGCGGGAGCGGTACCCGAGCAGTACTTC
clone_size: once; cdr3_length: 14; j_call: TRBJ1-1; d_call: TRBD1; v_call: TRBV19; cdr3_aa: CASSLGQRSTEAFF; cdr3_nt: TGTGCCAGTAGTCTGGGACAGCGGAGCACTGAAGCTTTCTTT
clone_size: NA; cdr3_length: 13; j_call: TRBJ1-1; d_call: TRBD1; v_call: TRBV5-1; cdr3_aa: CASSLATGEAAFF; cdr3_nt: TGCGCCAGCAGCTTGGCCACAGGGGAGGCAGCTTTCTTT
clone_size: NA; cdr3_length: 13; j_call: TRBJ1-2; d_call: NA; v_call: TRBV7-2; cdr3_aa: CASSLGQSYGYTF; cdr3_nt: TGTGCCAGCAGCTTGGGACAAAGCTATGGCTACACCTTC
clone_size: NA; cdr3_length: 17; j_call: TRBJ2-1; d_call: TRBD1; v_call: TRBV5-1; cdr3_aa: CASSLVSGTGAYNEQFF; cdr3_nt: TGCGCCAGCAGCTTGGTATCCGGGACAGGGGCCTACAATGAGCAGTTCTTC
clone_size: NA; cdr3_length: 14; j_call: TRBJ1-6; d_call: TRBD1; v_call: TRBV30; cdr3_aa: CAWSDQGVPTPLHF; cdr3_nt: TGTGCCTGGAGTGATCAGGGGGTCCCTACACCCCTCCACTTT
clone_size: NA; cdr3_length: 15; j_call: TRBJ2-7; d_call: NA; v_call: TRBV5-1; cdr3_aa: CASSLDGSSAYEQYF; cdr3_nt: TGCGCCAGCAGCTTGGATGGGTCGAGCGCCTACGAGCAGTACTTC
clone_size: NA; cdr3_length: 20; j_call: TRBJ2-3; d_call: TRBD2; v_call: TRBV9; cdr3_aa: CASSVDGGGLAGGPLDTQYF; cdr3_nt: TGTGCCAGCAGCGTAGACGGGGGAGGACTAGCGGGAGGGCCTTTGGATACGCAGTATTTT